This is a list of T cell receptor beta chains from one sample in a study of cytomegalovirus exposure and HLA in healthy donors. Produced via immunoSEQ multiplex PCR; TCRdb's table is partial and in-frame only. The data hold some 130,000 clones, with around three quarters observed a single time. Sample: PBMCs. Receptor source: a man between 18 and 29 years old in good health and CMV-seronegative. Each CDR3 is given with its conserved first and last residue. The size of a clone is reported for some rows only, either as once, few or many, or as a class for expanded clones.

j_call clone_size v_call cdr3_length cdr3_aa
. . TRBV4-3 15 CASSQRYGSSYEQYF
TRBJ2-5 . TRBV6-5 13 CASSREGRETQYF
TRBJ1-2 . TRBV7-2 18 CASSLAGTVRFPNYGYTF
TRBJ1-3 . TRBV19 14 CASTPESSGNTIYF
TRBJ1-6 once TRBV30 15 CAWRGPGQGNSPLHF
TRBJ1-1 . TRBV2 14 CASRTDRDYTEAFF
TRBJ1-1 . TRBV6-4 14 CASSPGQGNTEAFF
TRBJ2-1 . TRBV11-1 13 CASSYDRPGVQFF
TRBJ1-3 . TRBV7-9 19 CASSLVMGTGLFSGNTIYF
TRBJ2-6 . TRBV6-5 14 CASSYLDGANVLTF
. . TRBV27 15 CASRERQGPTYEQYF
TRBJ2-2 . TRBV7-2 15 CASSTSGRGTGELFF
TRBJ2-1 . TRBV28 16 CASGTRGLATYNEQFF
TRBJ1-6 . TRBV4-2 15 CASSQGTAYNSPLHF
TRBJ2-1 . TRBV5-1 15 CASSLGGPSYNEQFF
TRBJ1-1 . TRBV15 13 CATSRDLSRMSFF
TRBJ2-7 few TRBV4-2 11 CASSHNYEQYF
TRBJ2-1 few TRBV28 13 CASRNYNANEQFF
TRBJ2-3 . TRBV18 14 CASSPGLAGSTRYF
TRBJ2-7 . TRBV28 13 CASSLSQGWGQYF
TRBJ2-3 . TRBV11-2 16 CASSLEGLAFTDTQYF
TRBJ2-7 . TRBV29-1 13 CSVAGTQTYEQYF
TRBJ2-4 . TRBV15 17 CATSGNRDNLAKNIQYF
TRBJ2-3 . TRBV13 16 CASSLVAGEITDTQYF
TRBJ2-7 once TRBV28 13 CATGGGPNYEQYF
TRBJ2-3 few TRBV2 16 CASRGLRLAGTDTQYF
TRBJ2-1 . TRBV7-8 15 CASSLVVTSWNEQFF
TRBJ1-6 . TRBV5-6 15 CASSSPRGDNSPLHF
TRBJ1-5 . TRBV28 14 CASSLAGGSQPQHF
TRBJ1-2 few TRBV4-1 15 CASSQVVQGASGYTF
TRBJ1-1 once TRBV30 15 CAWSVQGYGSTEAFF